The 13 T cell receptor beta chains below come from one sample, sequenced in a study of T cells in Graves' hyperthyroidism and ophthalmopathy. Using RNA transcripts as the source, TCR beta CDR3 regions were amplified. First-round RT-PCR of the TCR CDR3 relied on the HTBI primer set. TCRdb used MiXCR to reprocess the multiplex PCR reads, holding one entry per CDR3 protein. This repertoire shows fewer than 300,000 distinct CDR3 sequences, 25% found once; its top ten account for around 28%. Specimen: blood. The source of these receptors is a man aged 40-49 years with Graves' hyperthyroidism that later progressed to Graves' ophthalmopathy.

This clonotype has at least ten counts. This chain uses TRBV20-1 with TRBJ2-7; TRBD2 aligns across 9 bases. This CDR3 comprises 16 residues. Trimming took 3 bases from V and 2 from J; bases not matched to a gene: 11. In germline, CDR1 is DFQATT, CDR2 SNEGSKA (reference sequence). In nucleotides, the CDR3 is TGCAGTGCTAGTGCCGCTTTAGCGGGAGTTACCTACGAGCAGTACTTC. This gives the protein CSASAALAGVTYEQYF.

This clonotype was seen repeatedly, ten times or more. The CDR3 DNA is TGTGCCAGCGGCAGGGATCGAAATCAGCCCCAGCATTTT. This encodes CASGRDRNQPQHF. J is TRBJ1-5 and V is TRBV6-5; tentative D call: TRBD1 (5 bases). This CDR3 region has 13 residues. From germline, CDR1 is MNHEY and CDR2 SVGAGI. V lost 8 bases and J 4 bases, leaving 12 bases between the germline ends.

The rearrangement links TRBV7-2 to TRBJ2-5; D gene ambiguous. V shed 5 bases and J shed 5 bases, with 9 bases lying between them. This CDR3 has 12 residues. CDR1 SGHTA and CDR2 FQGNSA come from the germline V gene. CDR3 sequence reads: CASSLRSETQYF. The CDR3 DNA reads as TGTGCCAGCAGCCTAAGGTCGGAGACCCAGTACTTC.

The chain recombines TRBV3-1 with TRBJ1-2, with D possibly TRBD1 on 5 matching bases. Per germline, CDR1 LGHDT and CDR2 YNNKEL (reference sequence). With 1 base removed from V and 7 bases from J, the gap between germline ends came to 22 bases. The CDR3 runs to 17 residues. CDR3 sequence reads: CASSQVGTEPRLGGYTF. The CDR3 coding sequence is TGTGCCAGCAGCCAAGTCGGGACGGAACCACGCCTTGGTGGCTACACCTTC. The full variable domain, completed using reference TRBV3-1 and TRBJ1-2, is DTAVSQTPKYLVTQMGNDKSIKCEQNLGHDTMYWYKQDSKKFLKIMFSYNNKELIINETVPNRFSPKSPDKAHLNLHINSLELGDSAVYFCASSQVGTEPRLGGYTFGSGTRLTVV.

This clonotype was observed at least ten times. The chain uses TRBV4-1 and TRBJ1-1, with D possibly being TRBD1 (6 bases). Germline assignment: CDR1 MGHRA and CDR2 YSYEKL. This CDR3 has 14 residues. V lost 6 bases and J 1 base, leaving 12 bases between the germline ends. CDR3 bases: TGCGCCAGCAGGTGGGGGCCTCGGAACACTGAAGCTTTCTTT. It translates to CASRWGPRNTEAFF.

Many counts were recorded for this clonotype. CDR3 DNA: TGTGCCAGCAGTTACTTGTTTTACGAGCAGTACTTC. It translates to CASSYLFYEQYF. This sequence joins TRBV6-5 and TRBJ2-7; the D is unclear. CDR3 size: 12 residues. CDR1 MNHEY and CDR2 SVGAGI come from the germline V gene. V lost 1 base to trimming and J lost 4 bases, with 5 bases between them.

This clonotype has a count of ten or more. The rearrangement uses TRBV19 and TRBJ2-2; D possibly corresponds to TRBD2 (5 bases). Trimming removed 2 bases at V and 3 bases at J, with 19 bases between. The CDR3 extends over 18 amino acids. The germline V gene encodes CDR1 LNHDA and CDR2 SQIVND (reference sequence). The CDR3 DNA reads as TGTGCCAGTAGTATAATCCGAGAGGGTGGAGACTACACCGGGGAGCTGTTTTTT. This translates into CASSIIREGGDYTGELFF.

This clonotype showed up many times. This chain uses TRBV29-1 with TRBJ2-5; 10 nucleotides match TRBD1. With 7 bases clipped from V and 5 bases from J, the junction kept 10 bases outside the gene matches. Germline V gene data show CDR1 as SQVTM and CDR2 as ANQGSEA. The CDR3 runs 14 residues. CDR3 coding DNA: TGCAGCGCTAATCTTCCGGGACAGGGGGAGACCCAGTACTTC. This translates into CSANLPGQGETQYF.

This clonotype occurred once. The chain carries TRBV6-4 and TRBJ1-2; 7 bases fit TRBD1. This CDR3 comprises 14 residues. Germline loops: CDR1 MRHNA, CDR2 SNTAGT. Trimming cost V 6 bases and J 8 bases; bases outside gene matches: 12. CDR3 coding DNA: TGTGCCAGCAGATACCCTACAGGGGACGGGGGCTACACCTTC. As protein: CASRYPTGDGGYTF.

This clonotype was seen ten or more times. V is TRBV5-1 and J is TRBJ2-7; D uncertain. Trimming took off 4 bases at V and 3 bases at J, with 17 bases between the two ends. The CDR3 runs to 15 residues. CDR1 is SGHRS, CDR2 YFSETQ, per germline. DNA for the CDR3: TGCGCCAGCAGCCCCCTGGGGAAGAGCGTCTACGAGCAGTACTTC. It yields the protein CASSPLGKSVYEQYF.

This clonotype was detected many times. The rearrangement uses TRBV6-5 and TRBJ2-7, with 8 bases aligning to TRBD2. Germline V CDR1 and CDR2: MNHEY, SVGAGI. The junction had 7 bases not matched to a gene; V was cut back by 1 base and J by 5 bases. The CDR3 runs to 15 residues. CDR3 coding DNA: TGTGCCAGCAGTTACTTTCGCGGGAGGTTTAACGAGCAGTACTTC. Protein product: CASSYFRGRFNEQYF.

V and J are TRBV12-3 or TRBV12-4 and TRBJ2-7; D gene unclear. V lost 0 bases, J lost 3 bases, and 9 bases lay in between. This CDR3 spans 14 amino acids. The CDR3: CASSLALKVYEQYF. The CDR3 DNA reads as TGTGCCAGCAGTTTAGCGCTAAAAGTCTACGAGCAGTACTTC.

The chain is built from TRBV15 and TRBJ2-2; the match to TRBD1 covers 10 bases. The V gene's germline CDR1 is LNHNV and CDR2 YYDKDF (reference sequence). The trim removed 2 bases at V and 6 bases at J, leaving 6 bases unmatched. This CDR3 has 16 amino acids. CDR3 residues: CATSRSGDRGPGELFF. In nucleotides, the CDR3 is TGTGCCACCAGCAGATCGGGCGACAGGGGGCCCGGGGAGCTGTTTTTT.